The sequence of this TCR beta chain was determined in a study of blood T cell repertoires in COVID-19. Study overall: Spain, Italy and the United States supplied samples that represented acute and convalescent COVID-19.

Deletions cut 5 bases from V and 3 bases from J, with 14 bases between. The CDR3 loop spans 15 amino acids. CDR1 and CDR2 from the germline V gene are SGHVS and FQNEAQ. This table comes from immunoSEQ multiplex PCR, and its TCRdb copy is limited to in-frame clones, with some not included. The repertoire has some 150,000 clones, about nine tenths of them found once; the top ten carry roughly 1.5%. The receptor was derived from a human donor in a cohort sampled during active COVID-19. V is TRBV7-8 and J is TRBJ1-5; possible D gene TRBD1, 6 bases. Sequencing used peripheral blood. CDR3 nucleotide sequence: TGTGCCAGCAGCCCTCGAGGGGGAAACAATCAGCCCCAGCATTTT. As protein: CASSPRGGNNQPQHF.